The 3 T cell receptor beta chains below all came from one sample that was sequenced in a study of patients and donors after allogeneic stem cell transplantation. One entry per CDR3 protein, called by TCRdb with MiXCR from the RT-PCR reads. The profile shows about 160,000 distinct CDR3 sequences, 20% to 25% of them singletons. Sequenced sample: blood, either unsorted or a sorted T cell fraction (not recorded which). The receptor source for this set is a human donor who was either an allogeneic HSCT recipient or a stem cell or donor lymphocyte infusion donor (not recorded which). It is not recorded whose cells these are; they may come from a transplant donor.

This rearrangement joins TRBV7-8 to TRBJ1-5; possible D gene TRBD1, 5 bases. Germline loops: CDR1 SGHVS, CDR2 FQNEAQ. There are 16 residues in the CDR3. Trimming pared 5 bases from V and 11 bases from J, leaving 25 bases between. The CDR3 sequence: CASSPRWGGGLGAQHF. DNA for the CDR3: TGTGCCAGCAGCCCCCGGTGGGGGGGTGGGCTTGGGGCCCAGCATTTT.

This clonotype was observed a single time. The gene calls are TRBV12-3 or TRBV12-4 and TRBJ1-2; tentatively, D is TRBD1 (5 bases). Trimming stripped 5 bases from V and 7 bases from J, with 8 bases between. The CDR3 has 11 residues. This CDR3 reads CASSRGPGYTF. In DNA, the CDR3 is TGTGCCAGCAGTCGGGGACCTGGCTACACCTTC.

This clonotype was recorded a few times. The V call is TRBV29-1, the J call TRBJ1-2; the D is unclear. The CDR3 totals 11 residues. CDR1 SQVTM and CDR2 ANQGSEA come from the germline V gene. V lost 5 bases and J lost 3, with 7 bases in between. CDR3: CSVRGYYGYTF. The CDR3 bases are TGCAGCGTTCGAGGGTACTATGGCTACACCTTC. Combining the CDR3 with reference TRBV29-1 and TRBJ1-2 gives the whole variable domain SAVISQKPSRDICQRGTSLTIQCQVDSQVTMMFWYRQQPGQSLTLIATANQGSEATYESGFVIDKFPISRPNLTFSTLTVSNMSPEDSSIYLCSVRGYYGYTFGSGTRLTVV.